Below, 16 T cell receptor beta chains from the same sample are listed, as sequenced in a study of tumor and adjacent non-tumor tissue in lung cancer. RNA was extracted from bulk tissue without any cell sorting. More than 3 cm separated this lung sample from the edge of the tumor. The library came from three nested PCR rounds adapted from ARM-PCR protocols. TCRdb re-analysed the multiplex PCR reads in MiXCR, keeping a single row per CDR3 protein. The table shows about 76,000 distinct CDR3 sequences, with 80% to 90% occurring only once. Sequencing was performed on distant non-tumor lung tissue. The receptors stem from a man aged 55 to 70 with non-small cell lung cancer.

In its sample, this clonotype was seen once. V is TRBV6-1 and J is TRBJ2-1; 14 bases are shared with TRBD2. CDR3 length equals 15 residues. Germline V gene sequence: CDR1 MNHNS, CDR2 SASEGT. CDR3 sequence reads: CGRQGLAGVTGEQFF. The CDR3, as DNA: TGTGGCAGGCAGGGACTAGCGGGAGTCACGGGTGAGCAGTTCTTC.

The chain employs TRBV6-6 and TRBJ2-3, with TRBD1 as a possible D gene (5 bases). V was trimmed by 0 bases and J by 6 bases, leaving 13 bases between them. The CDR3 length is 15 residues. Germline CDR1 MNHNY, CDR2 SVGAGI (reference sequence). The CDR3 DNA sequence: TGTGCCAGCAGTTACTCAGCAGGACCAGGGGATACGCAGTATTTT. The encoded protein is CASSYSAGPGDTQYF.

A note on this clonotype: Germline is not matched at one junction end, which may reflect a read error. The DNA for the CDR3 is TGTCCCAGCAGCTTAGTCCCAAAGGACAGGCCCTCTGGGGCCAACCTCCTGACTTTC. Translating gives CPSSLVPKDRPSGANLLTF. This chain uses TRBV11-2 with TRBJ2-6; 7 bases are a match to TRBD1. Germline loops: CDR1 SGHAT, CDR2 FQNNGV. The CDR3 totals 19 residues.

A word on this clonotype: The junction and the germline gene differ at one end; a read error may be behind it. The chain joins TRBV6-5 to TRBJ2-6, with TRBD2 matching over 10 bases. This CDR3 comprises 17 residues. Germline CDR1 MNHEY, CDR2 SVGAGI. CDR3 in DNA: TGTGCCAGTAGCCTAGCGGGAGTCAACTCTGAGGCCTACGTCCTGACTTTC. Its protein is CASSLAGVNSEAYVLTF.

Comments on this clonotype: Its ends do not fully match the called genes, so a read error is possible. CDR3 nucleotide sequence: TGTGCCTGCAGTGGACTTCAAGGTTCACACCTCCACTTT. Translating it yields CACSGLQGSHLHF. The chain employs TRBV6-1 and TRBJ1-6; D remains unclear. Germline V gene lookup returns CDR1 MNHNS and CDR2 SASEGT. This CDR3 spans 13 amino acids.

As regards this clonotype: At one boundary the junction diverges from the germline segment, which might be a read error. The chain has TRBV11-3 and TRBJ2-2, with D maybe TRBD2 (6 bases). This CDR3 region has 18 residues. Germline V gene sequence: CDR1 SGHNT, CDR2 YENEEA. In DNA, the CDR3 is TGTGGCAGCAGCTCCCGGGGAGAGGGAGGATACAGAGCCCGGGAGCTGTTTTTT. This sequence encodes CGSSSRGEGGYRARELFF.

This clonotype appeared a few times. This chain connects TRBV6-1 to TRBJ1-4; D unresolved. The ends were cut back, 10 bases at V and 6 bases at J, with 9 bases in the middle. Germline V lookup: CDR1 MNHNS, CDR2 SASEGT. CDR3 length: 11 amino acids. This CDR3 is CATGPYEKLFF. The DNA for the CDR3 is TGTGCCACCGGGCCATATGAAAAACTGTTTTTT.

The chain combines TRBV11-2 with TRBJ2-3; weak D call: TRBD2 (6 bases). Germline CDR1 is SGHAT and CDR2 is FQNNGV. The V end lost 9 bases, the J end lost 0 bases, and 22 bases lay between the germline ends. The CDR3 is 17 amino acids. In nucleotides, the CDR3 is TGTGCCAGTGGCAGAAAGGGGCGGGGCAGGAGCACAGATACGCAGTATTTT. This translates into CASGRKGRGRSTDTQYF.

This clonotype was observed once. Being one base from a much bigger clone, this may be a read error. The chain couples TRBV12-5 to TRBJ2-7, with D possibly matching TRBD1 (5 bases). The CDR3 sequence is 18 residues long. The germline gives CDR1 LGHNT, CDR2 FRNRAP. DNA for the CDR3: TGTGCTAGTGATTTGGTACTCAGGGTCCAGGACCGATCCTACGAGCAGTACTTC. Amino acid sequence: CASDLVLRVQDRSYEQYF.

Note on this clonotype: This may stem from a read error, because a much larger clone lies one nucleotide away. The gene calls are TRBV12-3 or TRBV12-4 and TRBJ1-1, with D uncertain. The CDR3 spans 13 residues. Deletions cut 6 bases from V and 0 bases from J, with 8 bases between. The DNA of the CDR3 is TGTGCCAGCAGCAAACAGTTGAACACTGAAGCTTTCTTT. It codes for CASSKQLNTEAFF.

About this clonotype itself: The germline gene is not matched at one end of the junction; a read error may be the cause. This sequence joins TRBV4-1 and TRBJ2-3; D may be TRBD2 (6 bases). Germline CDR1 reads MGHRA; CDR2 reads YSYEKL. The CDR3 length is 17 residues. DNA of the CDR3: TGTGCCAGCAGGCAAGAATACGGCGGGGCTAGCACAGATACGCAGTATTTT. Its translation is CASRQEYGGASTDTQYF.

About this clonotype itself: A much larger clonotype is one base distant, so this may be a read error. The chain combines TRBV5-6 with TRBJ1-1; D is ambiguous. This CDR3 is 12 amino acids long. Germline-derived CDR1 and CDR2 are SGHDT and YYEEEE. The CDR3 DNA is TGTGCCAGCAGCCCTGGACGAAGAGAAGCTTTATTT. Protein sequence: CASSPGRREALF.

The chain has TRBV11-1 and TRBJ2-2; weak D call: TRBD2 (6 bases). Trimming took 8 bases from V and 1 from J, leaving 14 bases between them. The V gene's germline CDR1 is SGHAT and CDR2 FQDESV (reference sequence). The length of the CDR3 is 15 residues. The CDR3 loop reads CASSLEGLNTGELFF. For the CDR3, the DNA is TGTGCCAGCTCTTTAGAGGGACTGAACACCGGGGAGCTGTTTTTT.

Remarks on this clonotype: Mismatch with germline at one junction end may stem from a read error. The chain uses TRBV20-1 and TRBJ2-7, with D perhaps TRBD1 (6 bases). The CDR3 covers 12 residues. In germline, CDR1 is DFQATT, CDR2 SNEGSKA (reference sequence). CDR3 loop: CIANDRSYEQYF. In DNA form, the CDR3 reads TGCATTGCTAATGACAGGAGCTACGAGCAGTACTTC.

This clonotype was seen a few times. The chain couples TRBV27 to TRBJ1-3, with D unresolved. CDR1 is MNHEY, CDR2 SMNVEV, per germline (reference sequence). This CDR3 region has 15 residues. The V and J ends lost 5 bases and 0 bases respectively, with 11 bases between them. CDR3 DNA: TGTGCCAGCAGTCGGGGTGGATTCTCTGGAAACACCATATATTTT. This encodes CASSRGGFSGNTIYF.

Comment on this clonotype: Germline is not matched at one junction end, which may reflect a read error. The V and J genes are TRBV28 and TRBJ1-2, with a possible D match to TRBD1 (6 bases). From germline, CDR1 is MDHEN and CDR2 SYDVKM. The CDR3 sequence is 15 residues long. The CDR3 protein is CAGSMPLGQNYGYTF. CDR3 bases: TGTGCCGGCAGTATGCCCCTTGGACAGAACTATGGCTACACCTTC.